The TCR beta chain under discussion was sequenced for a study of blood T cell repertoires in COVID-19. Across the study: The study drew acute and convalescent COVID-19 samples from the United States, Italy and Spain.

CDR1 is SEHNR, CDR2 FQNEAQ, per germline (reference sequence). This CDR3 comprises 14 residues. V was cut by 0 bases and J by 6 bases, with 9 bases left in between. Sequencing used immunoSEQ multiplex PCR; TCRdb keeps in-frame clones, though not all of them. The sample has about 97,000 clones; 90% are singletons. Sequenced: peripheral blood. The chain employs TRBV7-9 and TRBJ2-1; maybe TRBD1 (5 bases). This TCR was sampled from a man in his 60s with acute or convalescent COVID-19. The CDR3 bases are TGTGCCAGCAGCTTAGCGACAGACTTCAATGAGCAGTTCTTC. Translating gives CASSLATDFNEQFF. Filled out from reference TRBV7-9 and TRBJ2-1, the complete variable domain reads DTGVSQNPRHKITKRGQNVTFRCDPISEHNRLYWYRQTLGQGPEFLTYFQNEAQLEKSRLLSDRFSAERPKGSFSTLEIQRTEQGDSAMYLCASSLATDFNEQFFGPGTRLTVL.